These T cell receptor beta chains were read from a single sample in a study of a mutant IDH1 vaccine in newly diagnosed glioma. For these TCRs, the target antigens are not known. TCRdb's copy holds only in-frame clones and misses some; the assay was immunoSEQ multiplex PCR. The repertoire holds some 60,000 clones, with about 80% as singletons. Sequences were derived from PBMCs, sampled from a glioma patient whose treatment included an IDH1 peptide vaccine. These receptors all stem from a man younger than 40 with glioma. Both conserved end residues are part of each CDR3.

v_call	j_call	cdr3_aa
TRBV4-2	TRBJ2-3	CASSQVAHVAGGGDTQYF
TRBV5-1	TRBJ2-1	CASSPGVTPDVTYNEQFF
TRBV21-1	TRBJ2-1	CASSSLSRGDRERRCNEQFF
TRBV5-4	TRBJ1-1	CASSLPQQGRNTEAFF
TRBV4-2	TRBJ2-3	CASSPGSRTSTDTQYF
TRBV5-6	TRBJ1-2	CASSYGGWGNYGYTF
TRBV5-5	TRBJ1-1	CASSRGVEAFF
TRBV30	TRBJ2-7	CAWHGTGYEQYF
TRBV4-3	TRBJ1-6	CASSQEVSNSPLHF
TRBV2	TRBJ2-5	CASMTSGETQYF
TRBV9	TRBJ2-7	CASSITDGKTYEQYF
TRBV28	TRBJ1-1	CASSLAGHLNTEAFF
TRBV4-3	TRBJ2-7	CASSQDLQGFSYEQYF
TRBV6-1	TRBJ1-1	CASGGDRGPNTEAFF
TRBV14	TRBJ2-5	CASSRDGGETQYF
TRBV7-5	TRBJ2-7	CVPHCREYEQYF
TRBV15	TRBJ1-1	CATSPQTGTNTEAFF
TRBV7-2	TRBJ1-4	CASSLAGEIEKLFF
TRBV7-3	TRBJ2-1	CASSLDGYGNNEQFF
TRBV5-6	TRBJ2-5	CASSGGTSRRTQYF
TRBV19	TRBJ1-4	CASRPGNINEKLFF
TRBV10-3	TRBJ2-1	CAITLRRAGSSYNEQFF
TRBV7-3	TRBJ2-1	CASSAHDGKYNEQFF